This T cell receptor beta chain appears in the sequencing data of a study of blood T cell repertoires in COVID-19. On the study more broadly: Whether acute or convalescent, the COVID-19 samples came from the United States, Italy and Spain. Sample material is recorded as cDNA or gDNA derived from T cells, B-cell-depleted T cells, or PBMCs.

Authors' data handling: For nucleated cells, counts were estimated from reference gene primer amplification. The data were produced by immunoSEQ multiplex PCR, yet TCRdb's version contains in-frame clones alone and is incomplete. The V and J calls and the clone size are those of that table, but D and trimming were determined from the DNA. The table shows under 75,000 clones, with about four fifths occurring only once. The germline V gene has CDR1 SGHNT and CDR2 YYREEE (reference sequence). With V trimmed by 2 bases and J by 5 bases, 6 bases remained unmatched. The CDR3 has 16 residues. Source material: peripheral blood. The TCR sequence derives from an elderly woman with active or convalescent COVID-19. The rearrangement uses TRBV5-4 and TRBJ2-3; the match to TRBD1 covers 12 bases. Written as DNA, the CDR3 is TGTGCCAGCAGCTTAAAGGGACAGGGGGCGCGAGATACGCAGTATTTT. It encodes CASSLKGQGARDTQYF.